This is a list of T cell receptor beta chains from one sample in a study of blood T cell repertoires in COVID-19. Only in-frame clones appear in the TCRdb table, and some are missing; sequencing was by immunoSEQ multiplex PCR. The table lists approximately 220,000 clones, less than 90% of them singletons. Specimen: PBMCs or T cells enriched from blood (not recorded which). Receptor source: a woman in her 30s who had recovered from COVID-19. CDR3s include the opening cysteine and the closing phenylalanine or tryptophan. The D gene is left open where the match is weak. For some rows the clone size is stated as once, few or many, or as a class when expanded; others skip it.

j_gene: TRBJ1-5
d_gene: TRBD1
abundance: .
v_gene: TRBV7-6
CDR3aa: CASSLDRGQPQHF
CDR3nt: TGTGCCAGCAGCCTAGACAGGGGACAGCCCCAGCATTTT

j_gene: TRBJ2-5
d_gene: .
abundance: .
v_gene: TRBV9
CDR3aa: CASSVESRETQYF
CDR3nt: TGTGCCAGCAGCGTAGAAAGCCGAGAGACCCAGTACTTC

j_gene: TRBJ2-7
d_gene: .
abundance: .
v_gene: TRBV4-3
CDR3aa: CASSQDYNEQYF
CDR3nt: TGCGCCAGCAGCCAAGATTACAACGAGCAGTACTTC

j_gene: TRBJ2-6
d_gene: TRBD2
abundance: .
v_gene: TRBV19
CDR3aa: CASSIRGVEVSGANVLTF
CDR3nt: TGTGCCAGTAGTATTCGGGGGGTTGAAGTATCTGGGGCCAACGTCCTGACTTTC

j_gene: TRBJ2-3
d_gene: .
abundance: once
v_gene: TRBV2
CDR3aa: CASMGQSSTDTQYF
CDR3nt: TGTGCCAGCATGGGGCAAAGCAGCACAGATACGCAGTATTTT

j_gene: TRBJ1-6
d_gene: .
abundance: .
v_gene: TRBV6-2/TRBV6-3
CDR3aa: CASSSTFDRSNSPLHF
CDR3nt: TGTGCCAGCAGTTCCACTTTCGACAGGAGCAATTCACCCCTCCACTTT

j_gene: TRBJ1-5
d_gene: TRBD1
abundance: .
v_gene: TRBV19
CDR3aa: CASSTGRQPQHF
CDR3nt: TGTGCCAGCTCGACAGGGAGGCAGCCCCAGCATTTT

j_gene: TRBJ1-2
d_gene: .
abundance: .
v_gene: TRBV6-5
CDR3aa: CASSSIRGRGYTF
CDR3nt: TGTGCCAGCAGTTCCATTCGGGGGAGGGGCTACACCTTC

j_gene: TRBJ1-1
d_gene: .
abundance: .
v_gene: TRBV11-3
CDR3aa: CASSLETGTEAFF
CDR3nt: TGTGCCAGCAGCTTAGAAACCGGGACTGAAGCTTTCTTT

j_gene: TRBJ2-7
d_gene: .
abundance: .
v_gene: TRBV29-1
CDR3aa: CSVSRDTFGEQYF
CDR3nt: TGCAGCGTTAGTAGGGACACCTTCGGCGAGCAGTACTTC

j_gene: TRBJ2-3
d_gene: TRBD2
abundance: .
v_gene: TRBV4-3
CDR3aa: CASSPKGLADVTDTQYF
CDR3nt: TGCGCCAGCAGCCCGAAGGGACTAGCGGACGTCACAGATACGCAGTATTTT

j_gene: TRBJ2-1
d_gene: .
abundance: .
v_gene: TRBV15
CDR3aa: CATSGGLLYNEQFF
CDR3nt: TGTGCCACCAGCGGGGGACTTCTTTACAATGAGCAGTTCTTC

j_gene: TRBJ1-1
d_gene: .
abundance: .
v_gene: TRBV6-2/TRBV6-3
CDR3aa: CASSYSGGVGTEAFF
CDR3nt: TGTGCCAGCAGCTACTCAGGAGGGGTTGGCACTGAAGCTTTCTTT

j_gene: TRBJ1-3
d_gene: .
abundance: once
v_gene: TRBV7-9
CDR3aa: CASSLDRDSYSGNTIYF
CDR3nt: TGTGCCAGCAGCTTAGACCGGGACTCCTACTCTGGAAACACCATATATTTT

j_gene: TRBJ1-2
d_gene: .
abundance: .
v_gene: TRBV11-2
CDR3aa: CASRSGQPNYGYTF
CDR3nt: TGTGCCAGCAGGAGCGGACAGCCGAACTATGGCTACACCTTC

j_gene: TRBJ2-3
d_gene: TRBD1
abundance: .
v_gene: TRBV18
CDR3aa: CASSLADRGVENTQYF
CDR3nt: TGTGCCAGCTCACTAGCCGACAGGGGTGTCGAAAATACGCAGTATTTT

j_gene: TRBJ1-5
d_gene: TRBD1
abundance: .
v_gene: TRBV18
CDR3aa: CASSPTGQGANQPQHF
CDR3nt: TGTGCCAGCTCACCTACTGGACAGGGGGCCAATCAGCCCCAGCATTTT

j_gene: TRBJ2-1
d_gene: TRBD2
abundance: .
v_gene: TRBV7-9
CDR3aa: CASSVSGGFNNEQFF
CDR3nt: TGTGCCAGCAGCGTTAGCGGGGGGTTTAACAATGAGCAGTTCTTC

j_gene: TRBJ1-5
d_gene: .
abundance: .
v_gene: TRBV7-2
CDR3aa: CASSLTPNQPQHF
CDR3nt: TGTGCCAGCAGCTTAACACCGAATCAGCCCCAGCATTTT

j_gene: TRBJ1-1
d_gene: .
abundance: once
v_gene: TRBV2
CDR3aa: CASSGQFNTEAFF
CDR3nt: TGTGCCAGCAGCGGACAGTTCAACACTGAAGCTTTCTTT

j_gene: TRBJ2-2
d_gene: TRBD2
abundance: .
v_gene: TRBV5-1
CDR3aa: CASSLGAGGRSGELFF
CDR3nt: TGCGCCAGCAGCTTGGGAGCGGGGGGCCGTTCCGGGGAGCTGTTTTTT

j_gene: TRBJ2-5
d_gene: TRBD2
abundance: .
v_gene: TRBV29-1
CDR3aa: CSSSGLAAKETQYF
CDR3nt: TGCAGCTCAAGCGGACTAGCGGCCAAAGAGACCCAGTACTTC

j_gene: TRBJ2-2
d_gene: .
abundance: .
v_gene: TRBV5-5
CDR3aa: CASSLGQATGELFF
CDR3nt: TGTGCCAGCAGCTTGGGACAAGCCACCGGGGAGCTGTTTTTT

j_gene: TRBJ2-7
d_gene: TRBD1
abundance: .
v_gene: TRBV24-1
CDR3aa: CATSVGQGHEQYF
CDR3nt: TGTGCCACCAGTGTGGGACAGGGCCACGAGCAGTACTTC

j_gene: TRBJ2-5
d_gene: TRBD2
abundance: once
v_gene: TRBV6-2/TRBV6-3
CDR3aa: CASSYWGGETQYF
CDR3nt: TGTGCCAGCAGTTACTGGGGGGGAGAGACCCAGTACTTC

j_gene: TRBJ1-3
d_gene: .
abundance: .
v_gene: TRBV10-1
CDR3aa: CASSEAAKGGGNTIYF
CDR3nt: TGCGCCAGCAGTGAGGCGGCAAAAGGGGGTGGAAACACCATATATTTT

j_gene: TRBJ1-5
d_gene: TRBD1
abundance: .
v_gene: TRBV10-2
CDR3aa: CASSGTGGRNQPQHF
CDR3nt: TGCGCCAGCAGTGGGACAGGGGGCAGGAATCAGCCCCAGCATTTT

j_gene: TRBJ1-1
d_gene: .
abundance: .
v_gene: TRBV6-6
CDR3aa: CASSYGRGLEAFF
CDR3nt: TGTGCCAGCAGTTACGGGCGGGGCCTTGAAGCTTTCTTT

j_gene: TRBJ1-5
d_gene: TRBD1
abundance: .
v_gene: TRBV4-1
CDR3aa: CASSQYPDRVGYQPQHF
CDR3nt: TGCGCCAGCAGCCAATATCCCGACAGGGTTGGGTATCAGCCCCAGCATTTT

j_gene: TRBJ2-3
d_gene: .
abundance: .
v_gene: TRBV4-1
CDR3aa: CASSQEARGTTDTQYF
CDR3nt: TGCGCCAGCAGCCAAGAGGCTCGGGGGACCACAGATACGCAGTATTTT

j_gene: TRBJ2-1
d_gene: TRBD1
abundance: .
v_gene: TRBV5-1
CDR3aa: CASSLIGQGINEQFF
CDR3nt: TGCGCCAGCAGCTTGATTGGACAGGGGATCAATGAGCAGTTCTTC

j_gene: TRBJ1-4
d_gene: .
abundance: .
v_gene: TRBV4-2
CDR3aa: CASSQGPGIKLFF
CDR3nt: TGTGCCAGCAGCCAAGGCCCGGGGATAAAACTGTTTTTT

j_gene: TRBJ2-5
d_gene: TRBD2
abundance: .
v_gene: TRBV4-1
CDR3aa: CASSRLAGALKFETQYF
CDR3nt: TGCGCCAGCAGCCGATTAGCGGGGGCCTTGAAATTCGAGACCCAGTACTTC

j_gene: TRBJ1-2
d_gene: .
abundance: .
v_gene: TRBV7-6
CDR3aa: CASSLVGDLGGYTF
CDR3nt: TGTGCCAGCAGCTTAGTAGGGGATTTAGGTGGCTACACCTTC

j_gene: TRBJ1-1
d_gene: TRBD1
abundance: .
v_gene: TRBV2
CDR3aa: CASSHPGETGSDLAFF
CDR3nt: TGTGCCAGCAGTCACCCCGGGGAGACAGGGAGTGATTTGGCTTTCTTT

j_gene: TRBJ1-1
d_gene: .
abundance: .
v_gene: TRBV12-3/TRBV12-4
CDR3aa: CASRQGNTEAFF
CDR3nt: TGTGCCAGCAGGCAGGGAAACACTGAAGCTTTCTTT

j_gene: TRBJ1-1
d_gene: .
abundance: .
v_gene: TRBV29-1
CDR3aa: CSVETQGNTEAFF
CDR3nt: TGCAGCGTTGAAACCCAGGGGAACACTGAAGCTTTCTTT

j_gene: TRBJ1-6
d_gene: .
abundance: .
v_gene: TRBV7-6
CDR3aa: CASSLKLRNSPLHF
CDR3nt: TGTGCCAGCAGCTTAAAGTTGCGAAATTCACCCCTCCACTTT

j_gene: TRBJ2-6
d_gene: .
abundance: .
v_gene: TRBV4-2
CDR3aa: CASSQDTVGAGANVLTF
CDR3nt: TGTGCCAGCAGCCAAGATACCGTAGGGGCTGGGGCCAACGTCCTGACTTTC

j_gene: TRBJ1-1
d_gene: .
abundance: .
v_gene: TRBV7-9
CDR3aa: CASSLVVGRVTEAFF
CDR3nt: TGTGCCAGCAGCTTAGTGGTCGGCAGGGTCACTGAAGCTTTCTTT

j_gene: TRBJ2-5
d_gene: TRBD1
abundance: .
v_gene: TRBV2
CDR3aa: CASRGDRAAETQYF
CDR3nt: TGTGCCAGCAGGGGGGACAGGGCGGCCGAGACCCAGTACTTC

j_gene: TRBJ1-1
d_gene: .
abundance: .
v_gene: TRBV29-1
CDR3aa: CSVEDTRNTEAFF
CDR3nt: TGCAGCGTTGAAGACACTAGGAACACTGAAGCTTTCTTT

j_gene: TRBJ2-7
d_gene: TRBD1
abundance: .
v_gene: TRBV7-9
CDR3aa: CASSQGQGRYEQYF
CDR3nt: TGTGCCAGCAGCCAAGGACAGGGGCGCTACGAGCAGTACTTC

j_gene: TRBJ2-5
d_gene: .
abundance: .
v_gene: TRBV5-6
CDR3aa: CASSFTGMETQYF
CDR3nt: TGTGCCAGCAGCTTTACAGGGATGGAGACCCAGTACTTC

j_gene: TRBJ1-2
d_gene: .
abundance: .
v_gene: TRBV2
CDR3aa: CASSERDYGYTF
CDR3nt: TGTGCCAGCAGTGAGAGGGACTATGGCTACACCTTC

j_gene: TRBJ2-3
d_gene: .
abundance: .
v_gene: TRBV11-2
CDR3aa: CASSLKGDLSDTQYF
CDR3nt: TGTGCCAGCAGCTTAAAGGGGGACCTCTCAGATACGCAGTATTTT

j_gene: TRBJ2-1
d_gene: .
abundance: few
v_gene: TRBV21-1
CDR3aa: CASSKLADRGSYNEQFF
CDR3nt: TGTGCCAGCAGCAAACTCGCGGACAGGGGGTCCTACAATGAGCAGTTCTTC

j_gene: TRBJ2-7
d_gene: .
abundance: once
v_gene: TRBV5-4
CDR3aa: CASSPRRTSYEQYF
CDR3nt: TGTGCCAGCAGCCCGCGAAGGACATCCTACGAGCAGTACTTC

j_gene: TRBJ2-2
d_gene: TRBD2
abundance: .
v_gene: TRBV4-3
CDR3aa: CASSQDSTSGGHTGELFF
CDR3nt: TGCGCCAGCAGCCAAGATTCGACTAGCGGGGGGCACACCGGGGAGCTGTTTTTT

j_gene: TRBJ1-5
d_gene: .
abundance: .
v_gene: TRBV15
CDR3aa: CATSRDRRNRAGQPQHF
CDR3nt: TGTGCCACCAGCAGAGATAGAAGGAATAGGGCGGGCCAGCCCCAGCATTTT

j_gene: TRBJ2-7
d_gene: TRBD1
abundance: .
v_gene: TRBV6-5
CDR3aa: CASSLGTGKHEQYF
CDR3nt: TGTGCCAGCAGTCTTGGGACAGGGAAGCACGAGCAGTACTTC

j_gene: TRBJ1-2
d_gene: .
abundance: .
v_gene: TRBV19
CDR3aa: CASSIDLVVSGGYTF
CDR3nt: TGTGCCAGTAGTATAGATCTAGTGGTCTCAGGGGGCTACACCTTC

j_gene: TRBJ1-1
d_gene: TRBD1
abundance: .
v_gene: TRBV7-8
CDR3aa: CASSLGRTGMNTEAFF
CDR3nt: TGTGCCAGCAGCTTAGGGAGGACAGGGATGAACACTGAAGCTTTCTTT

j_gene: TRBJ2-7
d_gene: TRBD2
abundance: .
v_gene: TRBV5-1
CDR3aa: CASSEAGGPPYEQYF
CDR3nt: TGCGCCAGCAGCGAAGCGGGGGGCCCCCCCTACGAGCAGTACTTC

j_gene: TRBJ2-1
d_gene: .
abundance: .
v_gene: TRBV11-3
CDR3aa: CASSQTTGYEQFF
CDR3nt: TGTGCCAGCAGCCAAACGACGGGGTATGAGCAGTTCTTC

j_gene: TRBJ1-5
d_gene: .
abundance: .
v_gene: TRBV19
CDR3aa: CASSLTELYSNQPQHF
CDR3nt: TGTGCCAGTAGCTTGACTGAACTTTATAGCAATCAGCCCCAGCATTTT

j_gene: TRBJ2-3
d_gene: .
abundance: .
v_gene: TRBV3-1/TRBV3-2
CDR3aa: CASSQVPGSHTDTQYF
CDR3nt: TGTGCCAGCAGCCAAGTGCCCGGGTCCCACACAGATACGCAGTATTTT

j_gene: TRBJ2-1
d_gene: TRBD1
abundance: .
v_gene: TRBV19
CDR3aa: CASSMGTGNEQFF
CDR3nt: TGTGCCAGTAGTATGGGGACAGGGAATGAGCAGTTCTTC

j_gene: TRBJ1-4
d_gene: .
abundance: .
v_gene: TRBV7-9
CDR3aa: CASRLGRGRDEKLFF
CDR3nt: TGTGCCAGCAGGCTCGGTCGGGGAAGGGATGAAAAACTGTTTTTT

j_gene: TRBJ2-7
d_gene: TRBD1
abundance: .
v_gene: TRBV4-1
CDR3aa: CASSQVYGRGHYEQYF
CDR3nt: TGCGCCAGCAGTCAGGTTTACGGCAGGGGGCACTACGAGCAGTACTTC